Listed below are T cell receptor beta chains from one sample, sequenced in a study of technical replicates of blood from several donors. The data were produced by immunoSEQ multiplex PCR, yet TCRdb's version contains in-frame clones alone and is incomplete. The sample has some 78,000 clones, around 94% seen once. Sequencing was performed on T cells isolated from PBMCs. Receptor source: a human donor in good health. The CDR3 runs from the conserved cysteine through the conserved F or W. D genes are given only for firm matches. Clone size, where shown, is once, few, many, or a class for clones that have expanded.

cdr3_nt: TGTGCCATCAGTAGAAAGACAAACTCTGGAAACACCATATATTTT
cdr3_aa: CAISRKTNSGNTIYF
d_call: NA
clone_size: NA
j_call: TRBJ1-3
v_call: TRBV10-3

cdr3_nt: TGTGCCAGCAGCAATAGGGGGGACAGGGTCCCTTCTAACACCGGGGAGCTGTTTTTT
cdr3_aa: CASSNRGDRVPSNTGELFF
d_call: TRBD1
clone_size: once
j_call: TRBJ2-2
v_call: TRBV13

cdr3_nt: TGTGCCAGCAGTGAATTAAACAGGAACACTGAAGCTTTCTTT
cdr3_aa: CASSELNRNTEAFF
d_call: NA
clone_size: few
j_call: TRBJ1-1
v_call: TRBV6-1

cdr3_nt: TGCGCCAGCAGCTTGGGACTAGCGGGGGGCCTTTCCTACAATGAGCAGTTCTTC
cdr3_aa: CASSLGLAGGLSYNEQFF
d_call: TRBD2
clone_size: NA
j_call: TRBJ2-1
v_call: TRBV5-1

cdr3_nt: TGTGCCTGGAGTAGGACAGGGGGCGAGGAGGAGACCCAGTACTTC
cdr3_aa: CAWSRTGGEEETQYF
d_call: TRBD1
clone_size: NA
j_call: TRBJ2-5
v_call: TRBV30

cdr3_nt: TGCGCCAGCAGTTTGGAGGGAAGCTCCTACAATGAGCAGTTCTTC
cdr3_aa: CASSLEGSSYNEQFF
d_call: NA
clone_size: NA
j_call: TRBJ2-1
v_call: TRBV10-2

cdr3_nt: TGTGCCAGCAGCCCAGGGACTAGCGGACACAATGAGCAGTTCTTC
cdr3_aa: CASSPGTSGHNEQFF
d_call: TRBD2
clone_size: NA
j_call: TRBJ2-1
v_call: TRBV7-6

cdr3_nt: TGTGCCAGCAGTTACTTCCGGGACAGGGGGGATGAGCAGTTCTTC
cdr3_aa: CASSYFRDRGDEQFF
d_call: TRBD1
clone_size: once
j_call: TRBJ2-1
v_call: TRBV6-5

cdr3_nt: TGTGCCAGTAGAGGCGCCAGGGGTAATGAAAAACTGTTTTTT
cdr3_aa: CASRGARGNEKLFF
d_call: NA
clone_size: NA
j_call: TRBJ1-4
v_call: TRBV19

cdr3_nt: TGTGCCAGCAGCTCCGGGACTAGCGGTTACAATGAGCAGTTCTTC
cdr3_aa: CASSSGTSGYNEQFF
d_call: TRBD2
clone_size: NA
j_call: TRBJ2-1
v_call: TRBV7-7

cdr3_nt: TGTGCCAGTAGTCCGACAGTAGCTAACTATGGCTACACCTTC
cdr3_aa: CASSPTVANYGYTF
d_call: NA
clone_size: NA
j_call: TRBJ1-2
v_call: TRBV19

cdr3_nt: TGTGCCAGCAGCTTGAATACAGGTTACGAGCAGTACTTC
cdr3_aa: CASSLNTGYEQYF
d_call: NA
clone_size: NA
j_call: TRBJ2-7
v_call: TRBV5-4

cdr3_nt: TGTGCCAGCAGTGAGAGGTATGGGAGGGATACGCAGTATTTT
cdr3_aa: CASSERYGRDTQYF
d_call: NA
clone_size: NA
j_call: TRBJ2-3
v_call: TRBV6-1

cdr3_nt: TGTGCTAGTGGTTTGGTACTTGGGGGAGGAAATCAGCCCCAGCATTTT
cdr3_aa: CASGLVLGGGNQPQHF
d_call: NA
clone_size: NA
j_call: TRBJ1-5
v_call: TRBV12-5

cdr3_nt: TGTGCCCCGGACGACAGAAATTTCTCCTACGAGCAGTACTTC
cdr3_aa: CAPDDRNFSYEQYF
d_call: NA
clone_size: NA
j_call: TRBJ2-7
v_call: TRBV27

cdr3_nt: TGCGCCAGCAGCCTCCGGGACAGGGGACGGGGCGAGCAGTACTTC
cdr3_aa: CASSLRDRGRGEQYF
d_call: TRBD1
clone_size: once
j_call: TRBJ2-7
v_call: TRBV4-1

cdr3_nt: TGTGCCAGCAGTTACTGGGAGGGGGAGCAGTACTTC
cdr3_aa: CASSYWEGEQYF
d_call: TRBD2
clone_size: NA
j_call: TRBJ2-7
v_call: TRBV6-5

cdr3_nt: TGCGCCAGCAGCCAAGACAGGGACAATCGCTACGAGCAGTACTTC
cdr3_aa: CASSQDRDNRYEQYF
d_call: NA
clone_size: once
j_call: TRBJ2-7
v_call: TRBV4-1

cdr3_nt: TGTGCCAGCAGTTTATCAGGGTCTAACAATCAGCCCCAGCATTTT
cdr3_aa: CASSLSGSNNQPQHF
d_call: NA
clone_size: once
j_call: TRBJ1-5
v_call: TRBV28

cdr3_nt: TGTGCCAGCAGCCAAGATAGGGCGGGCTCCTACAATGAGCAGTTCTTC
cdr3_aa: CASSQDRAGSYNEQFF
d_call: NA
clone_size: NA
j_call: TRBJ2-1
v_call: TRBV4-2

cdr3_nt: TGCAGCGTTGAGAGGCTCGGCTCTAGCACAGATACGCAGTATTTT
cdr3_aa: CSVERLGSSTDTQYF
d_call: NA
clone_size: once
j_call: TRBJ2-3
v_call: TRBV29-1

cdr3_nt: TGTGCCAGCAGTCCTCCTTACTCCCTAACGCGAAGAGGGACAGATACGCAGTATTTT
cdr3_aa: CASSPPYSLTRRGTDTQYF
d_call: NA
clone_size: NA
j_call: TRBJ2-3
v_call: TRBV27

cdr3_nt: TGTGCCAGCAGCGGGACAGGGGATGATACGCAGTATTTT
cdr3_aa: CASSGTGDDTQYF
d_call: TRBD1
clone_size: NA
j_call: TRBJ2-3
v_call: TRBV7-9

cdr3_nt: TGCAGCGTTGAAAAACAGGGGGCACGAAATGAGCAGTTCTTC
cdr3_aa: CSVEKQGARNEQFF
d_call: TRBD1
clone_size: NA
j_call: TRBJ2-1
v_call: TRBV29-1

cdr3_nt: TGCGCCAGCAGCCAGCTCAGGGGGCAAGAAGAGGACACTGAAGCTTTCTTT
cdr3_aa: CASSQLRGQEEDTEAFF
d_call: TRBD1
clone_size: NA
j_call: TRBJ1-1
v_call: TRBV4-1

cdr3_nt: TGCGCCAGCAGCCTGGGACAGGGGGGCACCGGGGAGCTGTTTTTT
cdr3_aa: CASSLGQGGTGELFF
d_call: TRBD1
clone_size: NA
j_call: TRBJ2-2
v_call: TRBV5-1

cdr3_nt: TGTGCCACCAGCAGAGATGCTGGCGTCAGCGCCTACGAGCAGTACTTC
cdr3_aa: CATSRDAGVSAYEQYF
d_call: NA
clone_size: NA
j_call: TRBJ2-7
v_call: TRBV15

cdr3_nt: TGTGCCAGCAGCGACTGGGACACTGAAGCTTTCTTT
cdr3_aa: CASSDWDTEAFF
d_call: NA
clone_size: once
j_call: TRBJ1-1
v_call: TRBV27

cdr3_nt: TGTGCCAGCAGCTTAGGCCTTGACGGGACTGGGGCCTACGAGCAGTACTTC
cdr3_aa: CASSLGLDGTGAYEQYF
d_call: NA
clone_size: NA
j_call: TRBJ2-7
v_call: TRBV5-6

cdr3_nt: TGCGCCAGCAGCTCTACGGCGAGGACTGAAGCTTTCTTT
cdr3_aa: CASSSTARTEAFF
d_call: NA
clone_size: NA
j_call: TRBJ1-1
v_call: TRBV5-1

cdr3_nt: TGTGCCACCCTAAGTCCCAGCGGGGGGGCCTACGAGCAGTACTTC
cdr3_aa: CATLSPSGGAYEQYF
d_call: TRBD2
clone_size: NA
j_call: TRBJ2-7
v_call: TRBV6-5

cdr3_nt: TGCGCCAGCAGCCAAGATGGGTCTGGGGCCGGGGGCTACACCTTC
cdr3_aa: CASSQDGSGAGGYTF
d_call: NA
clone_size: NA
j_call: TRBJ1-2
v_call: TRBV4-1

cdr3_nt: TGTGCCAGCAGTGTGGACAGGAGTAGCAATCAGCCCCAGCATTTT
cdr3_aa: CASSVDRSSNQPQHF
d_call: TRBD1
clone_size: NA
j_call: TRBJ1-5
v_call: TRBV2

cdr3_nt: TGTGCCAGCAGCGTGGATAGGAGAATCCCGGGGGAGCTGTTTTTT
cdr3_aa: CASSVDRRIPGELFF
d_call: NA
clone_size: NA
j_call: TRBJ2-2
v_call: TRBV9

cdr3_nt: TGTGCCAGCAGCTTAGGGGTAGCGGGAGGGTTTGGATACAATGAGCAGTTCTTC
cdr3_aa: CASSLGVAGGFGYNEQFF
d_call: TRBD2
clone_size: NA
j_call: TRBJ2-1
v_call: TRBV11-2

cdr3_nt: TGTGCCAGTAGTAGCCAACAGGGGACTGAGCAGTTCTTC
cdr3_aa: CASSSQQGTEQFF
d_call: TRBD1
clone_size: NA
j_call: TRBJ2-1
v_call: TRBV19

cdr3_nt: TGCGCCAGCAGCTTGGTGCCCGGAGGGAGTGATTCACCCCTCCACTTT
cdr3_aa: CASSLVPGGSDSPLHF
d_call: NA
clone_size: NA
j_call: TRBJ1-6
v_call: TRBV5-1

cdr3_nt: TGTGCCAGCAGCATCGGGACAGGTTCCTACGAGCAGTACTTC
cdr3_aa: CASSIGTGSYEQYF
d_call: TRBD1
clone_size: NA
j_call: TRBJ2-7
v_call: TRBV7-9

cdr3_nt: TGTGCCAGCAGGAGGGGGCTCCGGTCTGGCTATGGCTACACCTTC
cdr3_aa: CASRRGLRSGYGYTF
d_call: TRBD1
clone_size: NA
j_call: TRBJ1-2
v_call: TRBV6-5

cdr3_nt: TGCGCCAGCAGCCAAGGAGGGAGCTCCTACAATGAGCAGTTCTTC
cdr3_aa: CASSQGGSSYNEQFF
d_call: NA
clone_size: NA
j_call: TRBJ2-1
v_call: TRBV4-1

cdr3_nt: TGTGCCAGCAGATCAGGGGGTGCCTACAATGAGCAGTTCTTC
cdr3_aa: CASRSGGAYNEQFF
d_call: TRBD1
clone_size: NA
j_call: TRBJ2-1
v_call: TRBV2

cdr3_nt: TGTGCCAGCAGCCTCGGGACTTCAGGAAACACCATATATTTT
cdr3_aa: CASSLGTSGNTIYF
d_call: NA
clone_size: NA
j_call: TRBJ1-3
v_call: TRBV4-2

cdr3_nt: TGTGCCAGCAGTTTATATAGCGGACTGTACAATGAGCAGTTCTTC
cdr3_aa: CASSLYSGLYNEQFF
d_call: NA
clone_size: NA
j_call: TRBJ2-1
v_call: TRBV25-1